Following are 20 T cell receptor beta chains from one sample sequenced in a study of cytomegalovirus exposure and HLA in healthy donors. Primers included in the PCR were 60 Vbeta and 13 Jbeta primers. Repertoires were generated with immunoSEQ multiplex PCR, while TCRdb's copy carries only in-frame clones and drops some. The table includes 120,000 or so clones, roughly a tenth detected once. The sample consisted of PBMCs. The receptors were gathered from a young woman in good health and CMV-seropositive.

This clone was detected only a few times. This rearrangement joins TRBV6-6 to TRBJ2-3, with unresolved D. The CDR3 covers 14 residues. The germline V and J ends were trimmed by 1 base and 0 bases, with 5 bases remaining between them. Germline CDR1 MNHNY, CDR2 SVGAGI (reference sequence). The CDR3 is CASSYFPSTDTQYF. In DNA, the CDR3 is TGTGCCAGCAGTTACTTCCCTAGCACAGATACGCAGTATTTT.

The sample holds a few counts of this clone. The chain employs TRBV4-2 and TRBJ1-4; D may be TRBD1 (6 bases). There are 14 residues in the CDR3. Germline V gene data show CDR1 as LGHNA and CDR2 as YNFKEQ. V was clipped by 3 bases and J by 8 bases, with 13 bases between them. CDR3 DNA: TGTGCCAGCAGCCAGAACAGGGCCGGAGAAAAACTGTTTTTT. This sequence encodes CASSQNRAGEKLFF.

The rearrangement links TRBV5-6 to TRBJ2-7; TRBD1 is a possible D gene (6 bases). CDR1 SGHDT and CDR2 YYEEEE come from the germline V gene. V was pared by 4 bases and J by 3 bases, with 11 bases between. There are 13 residues in the CDR3. The DNA for the CDR3 is TGTGCCAGCAGCCCCGGACAGTACTACGAGCAGTACTTC. Amino acids: CASSPGQYYEQYF.

The gene calls are TRBV9 and TRBJ2-3; 11 positions agree with TRBD2. CDR1 and CDR2 (germline): SGDLS, YYNGEE. V shed 2 bases, J shed 5 bases, and the junction held 7 bases outside the gene matches. This CDR3 is built from 16 residues. The CDR3 protein is CASSVPLGTSGDTQYF. The CDR3 DNA reads as TGTGCCAGCAGCGTCCCACTAGGGACTAGCGGAGATACGCAGTATTTT.

This clone was observed a handful of times. The CDR3 spells CASSDGVAGVSGANVLTF. The CDR3 nucleotides are TGTGCCAGCAGTGATGGGGTAGCGGGAGTCTCCGGGGCCAACGTCCTGACTTTC. The rearrangement joins TRBV6-1 to TRBJ2-6; TRBD2 aligns across 9 bases. This CDR3 contains 18 residues. The J segment lost 4 bases and the V segment lost 3 bases, leaving 10 bases of the junction unmatched. The germline CDR1 and CDR2 sequences are MNHNS and SASEGT.

This clone turned up a few times. J is TRBJ2-7 and V is TRBV11-2; D is perhaps TRBD2 (6 bases). The germline V gene encodes CDR1 SGHAT and CDR2 FQNNGV. The CDR3 contains 16 residues. V shed 4 bases and J shed 9 bases, with 25 bases lying between them. The CDR3 sequence is CASSSVSGPPTIGQYF. CDR3 sequence (DNA): TGTGCCAGCAGCTCCGTTAGCGGACCCCCAACCATCGGGCAGTACTTC.

V is TRBV5-1 and J is TRBJ2-7; tentatively, D is TRBD2 (6 bases). This CDR3 contains 16 residues. V lost 1 base to trimming and J lost 0 bases, with 14 bases between them. Germline CDR1 and CDR2: SGHRS and YFSETQ. The CDR3 DNA reads TGCGCCAGCAGCTTGATGGACGGGGGAAGCTCCTACGAGCAGTACTTC. Amino acids: CASSLMDGGSSYEQYF.

This clone showed up just a few times. The V call is TRBV30, the J call TRBJ1-1; the D is unclear. Germline values: CDR1 GTSNPN, CDR2 SVGIG (reference sequence). The CDR3 runs to 15 residues. The germline V and J ends were trimmed by 4 bases and 3 bases, with 18 bases remaining between them. CDR3 sequence: CAWIKGRESYTEAFF. Here the CDR3 DNA reads TGTGCCTGGATTAAGGGTAGGGAGTCCTACACTGAAGCTTTCTTT.

This clone has a handful of counts. At one end the junction does not follow the germline gene, possibly because of a read error. The chain couples TRBV7-7 to TRBJ2-1; 7 bases map to TRBD1. The germline CDR1 and CDR2 sequences are SSHAT and FNYEAQ (reference sequence). The CDR3 runs to 14 residues. The DNA of the CDR3 is TGTGCTAGCAGCCCAAAAGGGACAGACAATGAGCAGTTCTTC. This encodes CASSPKGTDNEQFF.

The rearrangement links TRBV6-1 to TRBJ2-7; D is uncertain. This CDR3 spans 14 amino acids. CDR1 and CDR2 (germline): MNHNS, SASEGT. With 8 bases removed from V and 5 bases from J, the gap between germline ends came to 19 bases. CDR3 loop: CASGRHSGTNEQYF. CDR3 nucleotides: TGTGCCAGCGGAAGACATTCTGGAACGAACGAGCAGTACTTC.

The chain links TRBV4-1 to TRBJ1-1; no definite D call. This CDR3 comprises 14 residues. Trimming pared 3 bases from V and 11 bases from J, leaving 19 bases between. Germline-derived CDR1 and CDR2 are MGHRA and YSYEKL. Written as DNA, the CDR3 is TGCGCCAGCAGCCATTCGGGGTCTATGGGTCGGGCTTTCTTT. This gives the protein CASSHSGSMGRAFF.

Only a few counts were recorded for this clone. This chain connects TRBV6-1 to TRBJ2-3; D is uncertain. Germline V gene sequence: CDR1 MNHNS, CDR2 SASEGT. With 4 bases removed from V and 0 bases from J, the gap between germline ends came to 14 bases. This CDR3 is 16 amino acids long. The CDR3 DNA sequence: TGTGCCAGCAGTGTCGGTAGTTCCTTCAGCACAGATACGCAGTATTTT. It yields the protein CASSVGSSFSTDTQYF.

V gene TRBV5-4 combines with J gene TRBJ1-2, with a weak D call TRBD1 (6 bases). Germline CDR1 SGHNT, CDR2 YYREEE (reference sequence). The CDR3 is made up of 14 amino acids. Trimming left V 1 base short and J 4 bases short, with 11 bases between. DNA of the CDR3: TGTGCCAGCAGCTTGTCTAGGACAGCCTATGGCTACACCTTC. Translating gives CASSLSRTAYGYTF.

The chain recombines TRBV18 with TRBJ1-1, with 9 positions matching TRBD1. This CDR3 spans 16 amino acids. CDR1 and CDR2 from the germline V gene are KGHSH and LQKENI. The V gene end was trimmed by 4 bases and the J gene end by 0 bases; junction bases not matched to a gene: 6. CDR3 protein: CASSLRQGELNTEAFF. Here the CDR3 DNA reads TGTGCCAGCTCACTACGACAGGGGGAATTGAACACTGAAGCTTTCTTT.

The chain is built from TRBV27 and TRBJ1-1; D not resolved. CDR1 MNHEY and CDR2 SMNVEV come from the germline V gene (reference sequence). Trimming shortened V by 6 bases and J by 1 base, and 18 bases separated the two germline ends. The CDR3 is made up of 16 amino acids. CDR3 DNA: TGTGCCAGCAGAGCAGCCTTTGGACTGTCGAACACTGAAGCTTTCTTT. It translates to CASRAAFGLSNTEAFF.

J is TRBJ2-1 and V is TRBV6-6, with D tentatively TRBD2 (5 bases). V gave up 11 bases and J gave up 5 bases, with 10 bases separating them. The CDR3 is 11 residues long. Germline loops: CDR1 MNHNY, CDR2 SVGAGI (reference sequence). CDR3: CAASNHNEQFF. Written as DNA, the CDR3 is TGTGCCGCTAGCAACCACAATGAGCAGTTCTTC.

This clone came up a few times. The CDR3 spells CASSIVGPGVGGELFF. DNA for the CDR3: TGTGCCAGTAGTATAGTGGGCCCAGGGGTAGGCGGGGAGCTGTTTTTT. The chain is built from TRBV19 and TRBJ2-2, with a possible D match to TRBD1 (6 bases). The CDR3 runs to 16 residues. V lost 1 base and J 7 bases, leaving 16 bases between the germline ends. Germline lookup yields CDR1 LNHDA and CDR2 SQIVND (reference sequence).

This clone has only a few counts. The V gene is TRBV5-1, the J gene TRBJ1-1; no firm D call. Trimming pared 3 bases from V and 1 base from J, leaving 16 bases between. The CDR3 has 16 residues. Germline values: CDR1 SGHRS, CDR2 YFSETQ. In DNA form, the CDR3 reads TGCGCCAGCAGCTCTGCAGGAGGGCAAGGGAACACTGAAGCTTTCTTT. This gives the protein CASSSAGGQGNTEAFF.

The genes are TRBV9 and TRBJ2-3; D perhaps matches TRBD2 (6 bases). Between the trimmed V and J ends, which lost 0 bases and 6 bases, there was a span of 17 bases. The CDR3 has 16 residues. The germline V gene has CDR1 SGDLS and CDR2 YYNGEE. In DNA form, the CDR3 reads TGTGCCAGCAGCGTAGTCGCGAAGGAGGGTTGGGATACGCAGTATTTT. It codes for CASSVVAKEGWDTQYF.

The V call is TRBV11-1, the J call TRBJ2-3, with D maybe TRBD2 (6 bases). V dropped 1 base and J dropped 1 base, with 9 bases sitting between them. Germline CDR1 SGHAT, CDR2 FQDESV (reference sequence). The CDR3 runs to 15 residues. CDR3 loop: CASSLDLAGTDTQYF. The CDR3, as DNA: TGTGCCAGCAGCTTAGACTTAGCGGGCACAGATACGCAGTATTTT.